One and the same sample provided the 11 T cell receptor beta chains below, sequenced in a study of regulatory T cells in long-lasting Graves disease. Time point of the sample: newly diagnosed GD, antithyroid drugs for less than 3 months. Preparation of the TCR library used RNA extracted from PBMCs. Both iRepertoire HTBI primers and Arm-PCR of CDR3 regions were used to build the TCR beta libraries. A single record per CDR3 protein comes from TCRdb applying MiXCR to the multiplex PCR reads. The repertoire holds about 400,000 distinct CDR3 sequences, with about 16% as singletons. The input for sequencing was peripheral blood mononuclear cells (PBMCs), taken at new diagnosis, from a patient treated with antithyroid drugs. All receptors come from a female donor with Graves disease.

This clonotype was observed at least ten times. V is TRBV3-1 and J is TRBJ1-2; possibly TRBD1 for D (5 bases). This CDR3 has 14 residues. The V end was cut by 4 bases, the J end by 5 bases, with 14 bases between. Germline V gene lookup returns CDR1 LGHDT and CDR2 YNNKEL (reference sequence). CDR3 loop: CASSRLGTEYGYTF. CDR3 nucleotides: TGTGCCAGCAGCCGCCTGGGGACGGAGTATGGCTACACCTTC.

This clonotype was found many times. The rearrangement links TRBV28 to TRBJ2-1; the match to TRBD2 covers 10 bases. Trimming took 1 base from V and 4 from J; bases not matched to a gene: 4. The CDR3 has 16 residues. Germline lookup yields CDR1 MDHEN and CDR2 SYDVKM. The DNA of the CDR3 is TGTGCCAGCAGTTTATCAACTAGCGGGATATACAATGAGCAGTTCTTC. Protein: CASSLSTSGIYNEQFF.

The J gene is TRBJ2-1, the V gene TRBV5-6; 8 bases map to TRBD1. V gave up 3 bases and J gave up 5 bases; unmatched junction bases: 7. The CDR3 loop spans 15 amino acids. The V gene's germline CDR1 is SGHDT and CDR2 YYEEEE. CDR3 bases: TGTGCCAGCAGCTCCACCGGGACAGGCAACAATGAGCAGTTCTTC. It yields the protein CASSSTGTGNNEQFF.

V gene TRBV27 combines with J gene TRBJ2-7, with 7 bases matching TRBD1. The CDR3 contains 14 residues. V shed 5 bases and J 2 bases; nucleotides not matched to a gene: 6. Germline V gives CDR1 MNHEY, CDR2 SMNVEV (reference sequence). CDR3 protein: CASSASQGPYEQYF. The CDR3 nucleotides read TGTGCCAGCAGTGCCTCACAGGGGCCCTACGAGCAGTACTTC.

This clonotype has only a few counts. J is TRBJ2-2 and V is TRBV11-2, with a possible D match to TRBD2 (5 bases). The CDR3 covers 13 residues. Looked up from germline, CDR1 is SGHAT and CDR2 is FQNNGV. Trimming pared 5 bases from V and 4 bases from J, leaving 8 bases between. The CDR3 protein is CASSPSRTGELFF. CDR3 bases: TGTGCCAGCAGCCCTAGCCGCACCGGGGAGCTGTTTTTT.

This clonotype showed up many times. The chain combines TRBV24-1 with TRBJ2-1; 9 nucleotides line up with TRBD2. The CDR3 length is 16 residues. The germline V gene encodes CDR1 KGHDR and CDR2 SFDVKD. Losses at the gene ends were 6 bases for V and 4 bases for J; bases not matched to a gene: 9. In DNA form, the CDR3 reads TGTGCCACCAGTTCCGCCCTAGCGGGACCGTACAATGAGCAGTTCTTC. It is translated as CATSSALAGPYNEQFF.

This clonotype was counted only a few times. The chain couples TRBV28 to TRBJ2-1, with 9 bases fitting TRBD1. Germline CDR1 is MDHEN and CDR2 is SYDVKM. There are 21 residues in the CDR3. After removal of 6 bases from V and 4 bases from J, the junction contained 25 bases not matched to a gene. Here the CDR3 DNA reads TGTGCCAGCAGCCCCACATCCCACGTATTAACAGGGGGCCCGAGGTACAATGAGCAGTTCTTC. Protein: CASSPTSHVLTGGPRYNEQFF. The full variable domain, rest sourced from reference TRBV28 and TRBJ2-1, is DVKVTQSSRYLVKRTGEKVFLECVQDMDHENMFWYRQDPGLGLRLIYFSYDVKMKEKGDIPEGYSVSREKKERFSLILESASTNQTSMYLCASSPTSHVLTGGPRYNEQFFGPGTRLTVL.

This clonotype came up many times. The chain has TRBV19 and TRBJ1-1, with TRBD1 matching over 10 bases. This CDR3 has 15 amino acids. The trim removed 5 bases at V and 4 bases at J, leaving 7 bases unmatched. Germline V gives CDR1 LNHDA, CDR2 SQIVND (reference sequence). Written as DNA, the CDR3 is TGTGCCAGTAGTTCGACAGGGGGCGTAGGCACTGAAGCTTTCTTT. Protein: CASSSTGGVGTEAFF.

J is TRBJ2-1 and V is TRBV12-3 or TRBV12-4; TRBD2 might be the D (6 bases). CDR3 size: 15 residues. Trimming removed 3 bases from V and 3 bases from J, with 12 bases in between. The CDR3 sequence: CASSLATGLYNEQFF. The CDR3 nucleotides read TGTGCCAGCAGTTTGGCGACGGGACTCTACAATGAGCAGTTCTTC.

There are a few counts of this clonotype. The V call is TRBV29-1, the J call TRBJ2-2, with D perhaps TRBD2 (5 bases). The CDR3 consists of 12 residues. Per germline, CDR1 SQVTM and CDR2 ANQGSEA. The V gene lost 6 bases and the J gene lost 5 bases, with 10 bases spanning the gap. The CDR3 region has the DNA TGCAGCGTGTTTAGCGAAACCGGGGAGCTGTTTTTT. Translating gives CSVFSETGELFF.

This clonotype showed up many times. The chain joins TRBV28 to TRBJ2-7; a weak D match, TRBD2 (7 bases). V gave up 8 bases and J gave up 2 bases, with 16 bases separating them. The length of the CDR3 is 14 residues. CDR1 is MDHEN, CDR2 SYDVKM, per germline. The CDR3 spells CASSVTGGPYEQYF. CDR3 nucleotides: TGTGCCAGCTCTGTTACCGGGGGGCCCTACGAGCAGTACTTC.